This entry lists 15 T cell receptor beta chains sequenced from one sample in a study of response to subunit inactivated influenza vaccine. One entry per CDR3 protein results from TCRdb running MiXCR on the RT-PCR reads. The table includes fewer than 650,000 distinct CDR3 sequences, 13% detected once. This specimen consisted of PBMCs from blood, obtained 40 to 50 days after vaccination. The source of these receptors is a middle-aged man who received an inactivated influenza vaccine.

This clonotype was detected only a few times. This chain links TRBV4-1 with TRBJ1-4, with 9 nucleotides matching TRBD1. Germline V gene data show CDR1 as MGHRA and CDR2 as YSYEKL. The CDR3 is 15 residues long. Trimming at V came to 5 bases and at J to 5 bases, leaving 6 bases not matched to a gene. The CDR3: CASSKTGTGNEKLFF. As DNA, the CDR3 is TGCGCCAGCAGCAAGACCGGGACAGGGAATGAAAAACTGTTTTTT.

In its sample, this clonotype was seen a few times. This rearrangement joins TRBV6-5 to TRBJ2-3; possibly TRBD1 for D (5 bases). The CDR3 sequence is 16 residues long. Trimming stripped 2 bases from V and 6 bases from J, with 18 bases between. The germline V gene has CDR1 MNHEY and CDR2 SVGAGI. The CDR3 loop reads CASSYSQGYLPDTQYF. The CDR3 nucleotides are TGTGCCAGCAGTTACAGCCAGGGCTACCTCCCGGATACGCAGTATTTT.

The V gene is TRBV9, the J gene TRBJ1-2; D is uncertain. Deletions cut 0 bases from V and 4 bases from J, with 13 bases between. Per germline, CDR1 SGDLS and CDR2 YYNGEE. This CDR3 has 15 residues. CDR3 bases: TGTGCCAGCAGCGTAGGGATGGGTACGGGCTATGGCTACACCTTC. This gives the protein CASSVGMGTGYGYTF.

The gene calls are TRBV7-9 and TRBJ1-2; D uncertain. From germline, CDR1 is SEHNR and CDR2 FQNEAQ (reference sequence). The CDR3 extends over 11 amino acids. V dropped 7 bases and J dropped 8 bases, with 11 bases sitting between them. The CDR3 nucleotides are TGTGCCAGCAACCGGGGAGCCGGCTACACCTTC. This sequence encodes CASNRGAGYTF.

J is TRBJ2-1 and V is TRBV3-1, with D unresolved. The CDR3 consists of 12 residues. CDR1 LGHDT and CDR2 YNNKEL come from the germline V gene (reference sequence). Trimming removed 4 bases at V and 10 bases at J, with 11 bases between. The CDR3 sequence: CASSLGRMEQFF. The DNA for the CDR3 is TGTGCCAGCAGCCTAGGCCGCATGGAGCAGTTCTTC.

This clonotype occurred a few times. The chain has TRBV6-2 or TRBV6-3 and TRBJ2-7; 13 bases are a match to TRBD2. The CDR3 loop spans 15 amino acids. Germline V gene data show CDR1 as MNHEY and CDR2 as SVGEGT. Trimming at V came to 0 bases and at J to 4 bases, leaving 0 bases not matched to a gene. The CDR3 nucleotides read TGTGCCAGCAGTTACTCGACTAGCGGGAGGTACGAGCAGTACTTC. Protein sequence: CASSYSTSGRYEQYF.

This clonotype was seen a handful of times. The chain joins TRBV5-6 to TRBJ1-2; tentative D call: TRBD1 (5 bases). CDR1 and CDR2 from the germline V gene are SGHDT and YYEEEE. Trimming removed 3 bases from V and 8 bases from J, with 17 bases in between. This CDR3 has 14 residues. CDR3 region: CASSSDLTARGYTF. Written as DNA, the CDR3 is TGTGCCAGCAGCTCCGATTTGACAGCAAGGGGCTACACCTTC. The complete variable domain, with remaining parts taken from reference TRBV5-6 and TRBJ1-2, reads DAGVTQSPTHLIKTRGQQVTLRCSPKSGHDTVSWYQQALGQGPQFIFQYYEEEERQRGNFPDRFSGHQFPNYSSELNVNALLLGDSALYLCASSSDLTARGYTFGSGTRLTVV.

CDR3 loop: CASSRLAGIAKNIQYF. The CDR3 region has the DNA TGTGCCAGCAGTCGCCTAGCGGGGATAGCCAAAAACATTCAGTACTTC. The chain carries TRBV12-3 or TRBV12-4 and TRBJ2-4; 9 bases fit TRBD2. CDR3 size: 16 residues. With 5 bases clipped from V and 0 bases from J, the junction kept 5 bases outside the gene matches.

This clonotype was observed a handful of times. The rearrangement links TRBV11-2 to TRBJ2-5; the match to TRBD2 covers 8 bases. Looked up from germline, CDR1 is SGHAT and CDR2 is FQNNGV. V lost 6 bases to trimming and J lost 4 bases; unmatched junction nucleotides: 7. The CDR3 contains 14 residues. CDR3 DNA: TGTGCCAGCAGGGATTACGGGAGGGTAGAGACCCAGTACTTC. It translates to CASRDYGRVETQYF.

This clonotype has a count of ten or more. The chain joins TRBV7-2 to TRBJ2-3; D is perhaps TRBD2 (6 bases). The V and J ends lost 1 base and 2 bases respectively, with 10 bases between them. This CDR3 is 15 amino acids long. Looked up from germline, CDR1 is SGHTA and CDR2 is FQGNSA. CDR3 region: CASSLGTILTDTQYF. CDR3 bases: TGTGCCAGCAGCTTAGGGACTATTCTCACAGATACGCAGTATTTT.

The chain links TRBV12-3 or TRBV12-4 to TRBJ1-2; D not resolved. V lost 4 bases and J lost 7, with 10 bases in between. The CDR3 covers 12 residues. DNA for the CDR3: TGTGCCAGCAGTTCCTATGCGGTTGGCTACACCTTC. Translating it yields CASSSYAVGYTF.

This rearrangement joins TRBV18 to TRBJ1-4, with D hard to call. Trimming stripped 0 bases from V and 6 bases from J, with 5 bases between. Germline CDR1 reads KGHSH; CDR2 reads LQKENI. CDR3 length: 13 residues. CDR3: CASSPPSYEKLFF. CDR3 in DNA: TGTGCCAGCTCACCACCGTCCTATGAAAAACTGTTTTTT.

V is TRBV10-3 and J is TRBJ2-1, with no clear D. The CDR3 length is 14 residues. The germline V gene encodes CDR1 ENHRY and CDR2 SYGVKD. Deletions cut 0 bases from V and 8 bases from J, with 11 bases between. The CDR3 is CAISESYLEDEQFF. The CDR3 bases are TGTGCCATCAGTGAGTCGTACTTAGAGGATGAGCAGTTCTTC.

This clonotype was observed a handful of times. J is TRBJ1-4 and V is TRBV15; possible D gene TRBD1, 5 bases. V was trimmed by 3 bases and J by 8 bases, leaving 16 bases between them. The germline gives CDR1 LNHNV, CDR2 YYDKDF (reference sequence). The CDR3 spans 15 residues. The CDR3 DNA reads TGTGCCACCAGCAGGATTTCGGGGGTTGGGGAAAAACTGTTTTTT. Translating gives CATSRISGVGEKLFF.

The chain joins TRBV6-1 to TRBJ1-2; 7 positions match TRBD1. The CDR3 sequence is 16 residues long. Per germline, CDR1 MNHNS and CDR2 SASEGT. The ends lost 3 bases at V and 7 bases at J; junction bases unmatched: 14. The CDR3 spells CASSDSWGQSLGGYTF. CDR3 coding DNA: TGTGCCAGCAGTGATTCGTGGGGACAGTCCTTGGGTGGCTACACCTTC.